This T cell receptor beta chain was identified during a study of tumor-infiltrating lymphocytes in oesophageal squamous cell carcinoma. Germline CDR1 reads SGHVS; CDR2 reads FNYEAQ. This CDR3 region has 14 residues. TCRdb fed the reads into MiXCR, producing one record per CDR3 protein. The data hold 9,500 to 14,000 distinct CDR3 sequences, with roughly three fifths observed a single time. The material sequenced was blood. The genes are TRBV7-6 and TRBJ2-1, with 7 bases fitting TRBD1. The J call could be wrong; TRBJ2-7 is a better fit for the DNA end. The TCR comes from a female donor with esophageal squamous cell carcinoma. The CDR3 sequence: CASSLQGVSYEQYF. The CDR3 region has the DNA TGTGCCAGCAGCTTACAGGGGGTCTCCTACGAGCAGTACTTC.